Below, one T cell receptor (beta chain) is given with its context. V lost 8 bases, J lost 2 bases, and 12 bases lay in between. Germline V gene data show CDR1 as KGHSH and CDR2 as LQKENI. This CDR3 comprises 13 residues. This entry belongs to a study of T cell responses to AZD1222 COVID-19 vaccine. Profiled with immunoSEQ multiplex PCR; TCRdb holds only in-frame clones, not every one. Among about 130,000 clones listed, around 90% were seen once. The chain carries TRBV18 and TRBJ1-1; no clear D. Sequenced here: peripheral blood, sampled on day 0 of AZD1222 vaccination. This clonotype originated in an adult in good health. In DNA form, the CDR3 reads TGTGCCAGCACCGACCCTCTCAACACTGAAGCTTTCTTT. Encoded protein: CASTDPLNTEAFF.